The clone carrying this T cell receptor (beta chain) was observed a few times. TCRdb re-analysed the reads in MiXCR, keeping a single row per CDR3 protein. The repertoire has nearly 650,000 distinct CDR3 sequences, 24% of them found once; the top ten carry 6.5% to 10%. These data originate in a study of T cell repertoires in cytomegalovirus infection. V was clipped by 8 bases and J by 6 bases, with 8 bases between them. The CDR3 is 11 amino acids. Sequencing used CD8+ T cells from PBMCs. This receptor was identified in a human donor in good health (CMV status not recorded). Some clones in this sample may be carry-over from other donors' samples. This chain joins TRBV23-1 and TRBJ2-1; D is unresolved. TRBV23-1 is classed as an ORF, of uncertain function. This chain's CDR3 is CASPWTNEQFF. The DNA for the CDR3 is TGCGCCAGCCCTTGGACCAATGAGCAGTTCTTC.